Presented here are 29 T cell receptor beta chains from one specimen sequenced in a study of blood T cell repertoires in COVID-19. The data were produced by immunoSEQ multiplex PCR, yet TCRdb's version contains in-frame clones alone and is incomplete. This table has about 190,000 clones, roughly four fifths appearing once. The sequenced sample consisted of peripheral blood. Receptor source: a woman aged 25 to 39 with acute or convalescent COVID-19.

This clone was detected only a few times. The chain carries TRBV6-2 or TRBV6-3 and TRBJ1-1; D unresolved. This CDR3 comprises 13 residues. CDR1 is MNHEY and CDR2 is SVGEGT in the germline V gene. Trimming took off 6 bases at V and 1 base at J, with 9 bases between the two ends. DNA for the CDR3: TGTGCCAGCAGCAGACACGCGAACACTGAAGCTTTCTTT. Amino acids: CASSRHANTEAFF.

The V gene is TRBV19, the J gene TRBJ1-6; 7 bases fit TRBD1. The CDR3 covers 15 residues. V shed 7 bases, J shed 9 bases, and the junction held 12 bases outside the gene matches. CDR1 is LNHDA and CDR2 is SQIVND in the germline V gene (reference sequence). The CDR3 nucleotides read TGTGCCAGTAACCCCACAGGGGCTCAGGGTTCACCCCTCCACTTT. Amino acid sequence: CASNPTGAQGSPLHF.

DNA for the CDR3: TGTGCCACCAGCAGAGATGGGACAGGGTCGGAAAATGGCTACACCTTC. Translating gives CATSRDGTGSENGYTF. This rearrangement joins TRBV15 to TRBJ1-2, with 9 bases aligning to TRBD1. Trimming cost V 0 bases and J 6 bases; bases outside gene matches: 8. Per germline, CDR1 LNHNV and CDR2 YYDKDF (reference sequence). The CDR3 length is 16 residues.

V and J are TRBV7-3 and TRBJ2-7; 8 bases agree with TRBD1. The V segment lost 5 bases and the J segment 6 bases; nucleotides outside the gene matches: 6. The CDR3 has 13 amino acids. Germline loops: CDR1 SGHTA, CDR2 FQGTGA. CDR3 nucleotide sequence: TGTGCCAGCAGCAATGGACAGGGTTTCGAGCAGTACTTC. Translated, it gives CASSNGQGFEQYF.

The chain joins TRBV7-6 to TRBJ1-5; 9 nucleotides line up with TRBD1. In germline, CDR1 is SGHVS, CDR2 FNYEAQ. V lost 5 bases, J lost 5 bases, and 7 bases stayed unmatched. This CDR3 is 15 amino acids long. CDR3 nucleotide sequence: TGTGCCAGCAGCGCTACAGGGGGCTCTTATCAGCCCCAGCATTTT. As protein: CASSATGGSYQPQHF.

The rearrangement joins TRBV7-9 to TRBJ1-3; no reliable D call. V lost 5 bases to trimming and J lost 0 bases, with 14 bases between them. The CDR3 consists of 16 residues. CDR1 and CDR2 from the germline V gene are SEHNR and FQNEAQ (reference sequence). The CDR3 loop is CASSPPGPSSGNTIYF. In DNA form, the CDR3 reads TGTGCCAGCAGCCCCCCCGGTCCGAGCTCTGGAAACACCATATATTTT.

CDR3 region: CASSFSGREQFF. The CDR3 nucleotides read TGTGCCAGCAGCTTTAGCGGGAGGGAGCAGTTCTTC. The chain has TRBV11-2 and TRBJ2-1, with 10 bases lining up with TRBD2. V lost 3 bases, J lost 10 bases, and 0 bases stayed unmatched. From germline, CDR1 is SGHAT and CDR2 FQNNGV. The CDR3 has 12 residues.

A single count supports this clone. This chain connects TRBV7-9 to TRBJ1-5, with 7 bases fitting TRBD1. This CDR3 comprises 19 residues. V gave up 1 base and J gave up 0 bases; unmatched junction bases: 12. Per germline, CDR1 SEHNR and CDR2 FQNEAQ (reference sequence). CDR3 DNA sequence: TGTGCCAGCAGCTTAGGTCTTTTGACAGGGAACCTTAGCAATCAGCCCCAGCATTTT. Its translation: CASSLGLLTGNLSNQPQHF. The whole variable domain, remainder taken from reference TRBV7-9 and TRBJ1-5, is DTGVSQNPRHKITKRGQNVTFRCDPISEHNRLYWYRQTLGQGPEFLTYFQNEAQLEKSRLLSDRFSAERPKGSFSTLEIQRTEQGDSAMYLCASSLGLLTGNLSNQPQHFGDGTRLSIL.

The CDR3 reads CASSLSGGAVQYF. The CDR3 coding sequence is TGTGCCAGCAGCTTAAGCGGCGGGGCGGTCCAGTATTTT. The rearrangement joins TRBV11-2 to TRBJ2-3; D possibly corresponds to TRBD2 (6 bases). CDR3 length: 13 amino acids. V was pared by 2 bases and J by 12 bases, with 15 bases between. Germline loops: CDR1 SGHAT, CDR2 FQNNGV.

This clone was observed a single time. The chain has TRBV6-2 or TRBV6-3 and TRBJ2-3; no clear D gene. The germline CDR1 and CDR2 sequences are MNHEY and SVGEGT. With 5 bases removed from V and 3 bases from J, the gap between germline ends came to 3 bases. This CDR3 is 11 amino acids long. CDR3 sequence reads: CASSLTDTQYF. CDR3 nucleotides: TGTGCCAGCAGTCTGACAGATACGCAGTATTTT.

This chain joins TRBV2 and TRBJ1-6; TRBD1 might be the D (5 bases). The CDR3 spans 14 residues. Germline CDR1 and CDR2: SNHLY and FYNNEI. The V end lost 5 bases, the J end lost 9 bases, and 14 bases lay between the germline ends. CDR3 amino acids: CASSKPGGGSPLHF. The CDR3 DNA reads TGTGCCAGCAGTAAACCCGGGGGGGGTTCACCCCTCCACTTT. Combining the CDR3 with reference TRBV2 and TRBJ1-6 gives the whole variable domain EPEVTQTPSHQVTQMGQEVILRCVPISNHLYFYWYRQILGQKVEFLVSFYNNEISEKSEIFDDQFSVERPDGSNFTLKIRSTKLEDSAMYFCASSKPGGGSPLHFGNGTRLTVT.

The chain is built from TRBV30 and TRBJ1-1; 9 nucleotides match TRBD1. The trim removed 8 bases at V and 8 bases at J, leaving 9 bases unmatched. CDR1 is GTSNPN and CDR2 is SVGIG in the germline V gene (reference sequence). The CDR3 has 12 amino acids. The CDR3 loop is CAGAQGAPEAFF. CDR3 DNA: TGTGCCGGCGCACAGGGGGCGCCGGAAGCTTTCTTT.

The V call is TRBV19, the J call TRBJ2-4; 7 nucleotides line up with TRBD1. From germline, CDR1 is LNHDA and CDR2 SQIVND (reference sequence). CDR3 length equals 13 residues. V was clipped by 6 bases and J by 6 bases; unmatched bases: 5. The DNA for the CDR3 is TGTGCCAGTAGCGTGGCAGGGGGAAACATTCAGTACTTC. It yields the protein CASSVAGGNIQYF.

CDR3 nucleotides: TGCAGTGCTAGTGGCGGGACTAGCAACAATGAGCAGTTCTTC. Its protein is CSASGGTSNNEQFF. The chain couples TRBV20-1 to TRBJ2-1; TRBD2 matches at 9 bases. The CDR3 spans 14 residues. Looked up from germline, CDR1 is DFQATT and CDR2 is SNEGSKA (reference sequence). With 3 bases clipped from V and 5 bases from J, the junction kept 5 bases outside the gene matches.

The chain employs TRBV29-1 and TRBJ2-7; a weak D match, TRBD1 (6 bases). The CDR3 length is 12 residues. Between the trimmed V and J ends, which lost 5 bases and 5 bases, there was a span of 13 bases. The V gene's germline CDR1 is SQVTM and CDR2 ANQGSEA. The chain's CDR3 is CSVSPGVHEQYF. CDR3 sequence (DNA): TGCAGCGTTTCTCCAGGGGTTCACGAGCAGTACTTC.

This chain connects TRBV7-2 to TRBJ2-1; maybe TRBD1 (5 bases). The V end was cut by 4 bases, the J end by 5 bases, with 15 bases between. Germline lookup yields CDR1 SGHTA and CDR2 FQGNSA. This CDR3 is built from 15 residues. The CDR3, as DNA: TGTGCCAGCAGCTCGACAGCCATCCAACACAATGAGCAGTTCTTC. Its translation is CASSSTAIQHNEQFF.

This rearrangement joins TRBV29-1 to TRBJ2-7; 7 bases agree with TRBD2. This CDR3 spans 13 amino acids. The V segment lost 6 bases and the J segment 2 bases; nucleotides outside the gene matches: 7. Germline V gene sequence: CDR1 SQVTM, CDR2 ANQGSEA. CDR3 bases: TGCAGCGTGGAGACTAGCAGAACCTACGAGCAGTACTTC. Amino acid sequence: CSVETSRTYEQYF.

The chain has TRBV7-8 and TRBJ1-5; no definite D call. Germline V gene sequence: CDR1 SGHVS, CDR2 FQNEAQ. CDR3 size: 16 residues. V lost 1 base and J lost 0, with 10 bases in between. The CDR3 loop is CASSLVSGYSNQPQHF. The CDR3 DNA reads TGTGCCAGCAGCTTAGTGTCCGGTTATAGCAATCAGCCCCAGCATTTT.

The chain couples TRBV9 to TRBJ2-3; TRBD2 agrees at 11 bases. The trim removed 3 bases at V and 4 bases at J, leaving 7 bases unmatched. The CDR3 is 16 residues long. CDR1 is SGDLS and CDR2 is YYNGEE in the germline V gene. CDR3 in amino acids: CASSGPSGGHADTQYF. Written as DNA, the CDR3 is TGTGCCAGCAGCGGACCTAGCGGGGGGCACGCAGATACGCAGTATTTT. Drawing the rest from reference TRBV9 and TRBJ2-3, the complete variable domain is DSGVTQTPKHLITATGQRVTLRCSPRSGDLSVYWYQQSLDQGLQFLIQYYNGEERAKGNILERFSAQQFPDLHSELNLSSLELGDSALYFCASSGPSGGHADTQYFGPGTRLTVL.

The chain is built from TRBV28 and TRBJ1-1; no clear D. Trimming took 7 bases from V and 1 from J, leaving 16 bases between them. This CDR3 comprises 15 residues. The germline CDR1 and CDR2 sequences are MDHEN and SYDVKM. This CDR3 is CASILSGRGNTEAFF. DNA of the CDR3: TGTGCCAGCATCCTCTCTGGCCGAGGGAACACTGAAGCTTTCTTT.

The genes are TRBV7-3 and TRBJ1-3; 9 nucleotides align to TRBD1. Germline V gene sequence: CDR1 SGHTA, CDR2 FQGTGA. The CDR3 totals 17 residues. The trim removed 5 bases at V and 0 bases at J, leaving 8 bases unmatched. The CDR3 sequence is CASSETGTGLSGNTIYF. The CDR3 DNA follows: TGTGCCAGCAGCGAAACCGGGACAGGGCTCTCTGGAAACACCATATATTTT.

This clone turned up a few times. The chain employs TRBV2 and TRBJ2-7; a weak D match, TRBD2 (5 bases). Germline V CDR1 and CDR2: SNHLY, FYNNEI. V gave up 5 bases and J gave up 6 bases, with 20 bases separating them. The CDR3 has 15 amino acids. The chain's CDR3 is CASSHPDRQAGEQYF. CDR3 nucleotide sequence: TGTGCCAGCAGTCACCCGGACCGTCAGGCGGGCGAGCAGTACTTC.

The chain has TRBV6-6 and TRBJ2-7; a possible D gene is TRBD1 (5 bases). Germline loops: CDR1 MNHNY, CDR2 SVGAGI (reference sequence). The CDR3 covers 13 residues. The ends were cut back, 8 bases at V and 5 bases at J, with 16 bases in the middle. The CDR3 sequence is CASSWAGRHEQYF. The CDR3 DNA reads as TGTGCCAGCTCATGGGCAGGGCGCCACGAGCAGTACTTC.

The chain links TRBV7-8 to TRBJ2-5; 10 positions match TRBD2. CDR1 and CDR2 from the germline V gene are SGHVS and FQNEAQ. The CDR3 is 16 amino acids. V trimming: 5 bases; J trimming: 4 bases; junction bases outside the gene matches: 10. The CDR3 reads CASSHRRPSGGETQYF. DNA of the CDR3: TGTGCCAGCAGCCATCGGCGGCCTAGCGGGGGAGAGACCCAGTACTTC.

The chain links TRBV29-1 to TRBJ1-1; D is perhaps TRBD1 (6 bases). V shed 7 bases and J shed 11 bases, with 17 bases lying between them. CDR3 length: 11 residues. Germline CDR1 and CDR2: SQVTM and ANQGSEA. The CDR3 protein is CSAHWGGSAFF. DNA for the CDR3: TGCAGCGCTCACTGGGGGGGCTCGGCTTTCTTT.

Details on this clone: Other DNA sequences from this sample encode an identical CDR3 as well. The chain has TRBV5-1 and TRBJ2-7; 12 bases map to TRBD1. With V trimmed by 4 bases and J by 6 bases, 5 bases remained unmatched. Germline lookup yields CDR1 SGHRS and CDR2 YFSETQ. This CDR3 is 14 amino acids long. The CDR3 reads CASSLGQGATEQYF. CDR3 nucleotide sequence: TGCGCCAGCAGCCTGGGACAGGGGGCCACCGAGCAGTACTTC.

The chain has TRBV7-8 and TRBJ1-5; 9 bases are a match to TRBD1. CDR3 size: 16 residues. Per the germline V gene, CDR1 is SGHVS and CDR2 is FQNEAQ. J was trimmed by 3 bases and V by 4 bases; bases with no gene match: 7. The chain's CDR3 is CASSSPGQGVNQPQHF. In DNA, the CDR3 is TGTGCCAGCAGCTCCCCGGGACAGGGCGTCAATCAGCCCCAGCATTTT.

This sequence joins TRBV5-6 and TRBJ2-5, with TRBD2 matching over 8 bases. V was pared by 4 bases and J by 5 bases, with 7 bases of the junction left unmatched. From germline, CDR1 is SGHDT and CDR2 YYEEEE. This CDR3 comprises 14 residues. The CDR3 sequence is CASSHPTSGETQYF. The CDR3 DNA reads TGTGCCAGCAGCCACCCCACTAGCGGTGAGACCCAGTACTTC.

The V and J genes are TRBV19 and TRBJ2-1; 9 bases agree with TRBD1. The CDR3 extends over 16 amino acids. Germline V gene lookup returns CDR1 LNHDA and CDR2 SQIVND (reference sequence). V shed 0 bases, J shed 7 bases, and the junction held 7 bases outside the gene matches. The CDR3 loop is CASSIDGTGLSNEQFF. The CDR3 DNA reads TGTGCCAGTAGTATAGACGGGACAGGGTTATCAAATGAGCAGTTCTTC.